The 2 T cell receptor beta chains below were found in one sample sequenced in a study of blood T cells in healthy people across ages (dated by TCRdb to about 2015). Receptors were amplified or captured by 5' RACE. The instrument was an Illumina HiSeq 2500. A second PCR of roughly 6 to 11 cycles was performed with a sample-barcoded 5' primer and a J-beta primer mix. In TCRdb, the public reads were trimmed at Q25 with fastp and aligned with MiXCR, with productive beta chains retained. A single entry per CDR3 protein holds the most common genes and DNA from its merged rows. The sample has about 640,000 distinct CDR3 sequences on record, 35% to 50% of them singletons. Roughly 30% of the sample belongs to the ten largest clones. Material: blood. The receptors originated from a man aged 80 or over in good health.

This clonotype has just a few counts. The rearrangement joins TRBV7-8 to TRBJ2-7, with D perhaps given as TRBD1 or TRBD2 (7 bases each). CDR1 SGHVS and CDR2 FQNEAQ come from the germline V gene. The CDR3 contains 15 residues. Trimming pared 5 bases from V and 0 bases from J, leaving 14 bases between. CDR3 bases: TGTGCCAGCAGCCCCAGGGGGGGGAGCTCCTACGAGCAGTACTTC. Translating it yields CASSPRGGSSYEQYF.

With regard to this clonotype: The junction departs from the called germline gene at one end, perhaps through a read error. CDR3 region: CVSSPPLGRQFF. CDR3 bases: TGTGTCAGCAGCCCACCCCTGGGAAGGCAGTTCTTC. The rearrangement uses TRBV4-2 and TRBJ2-1; D call uncertain. There are 12 residues in the CDR3. Looked up from germline, CDR1 is LGHNA and CDR2 is YNFKEQ.